Listed below are T cell receptor beta chains from one sample, sequenced in a study of blood T cell repertoires in COVID-19. Using immunoSEQ multiplex PCR, the repertoire was profiled, and TCRdb retains in-frame clones only, with some absent. The data show roughly 280,000 clones, 88% seen once. Sequenced sample: PBMCs or T cells enriched from blood (not recorded which). The source is a woman between 50 and 59 years old who had recovered from COVID-19. Each CDR3 is given with its conserved first and last residue. Each record gives: V gene, clone size, D gene, J gene, CDR3 protein, CDR3 DNA. The D gene is left open where the match is weak. Size is omitted from some rows. Given values are once, few, many or a class for expanded clones.

>TRBV4-3|-|TRBD2|TRBJ2-2
CASSRGLWSTGELFF
TGCGCCAGCAGCCGGGGACTATGGAGCACCGGGGAGCTGTTTTTT
>TRBV28|-|-|TRBJ1-2
CASSLTGTSNYGYTF
TGTGCCAGCAGTTTAACCGGGACATCTAACTATGGCTACACCTTC
>TRBV28|once|-|TRBJ2-7
CASCSFGAPGDEQYF
TGTGCCAGCTGCAGTTTTGGGGCACCGGGCGACGAGCAGTACTTC
>TRBV28|-|TRBD1|TRBJ2-3
CASSFGTESTDTQYF
TGTGCCAGCAGTTTCGGGACAGAGAGCACAGATACGCAGTATTTT
>TRBV28|few|-|TRBJ1-1
CASSSFSRGRSGGEAFF
TGTGCCAGCAGTTCCTTTTCGCGGGGCCGGTCGGGCGGTGAAGCTTTCTTT
>TRBV11-2|-|-|TRBJ2-1
CASSLLAGTYNEQFF
TGTGCCAGCAGCTTATTGGCGGGCACCTACAATGAGCAGTTCTTC
>TRBV18|-|TRBD1|TRBJ1-5
CASSPGGQGVAQPQHF
TGTGCCAGCTCACCAGGGGGACAGGGGGTGGCTCAGCCCCAGCATTTT
>TRBV18|-|-|TRBJ1-1
CASSPISGTEAFF
TGTGCCAGCTCACCAATTAGCGGGACTGAAGCTTTCTTT
>TRBV7-9|-|TRBD1|TRBJ1-4
CASSLGTGGQNEKLFF
TGTGCCAGCAGCTTAGGGACAGGGGGCCAGAATGAAAAACTGTTTTTT
>TRBV24-1|-|-|TRBJ2-1
CATSDDRSSYNEQFF
TGTGCCACCAGTGACGATAGGAGCTCCTACAATGAGCAGTTCTTC
>TRBV14|few|TRBD2|TRBJ2-1
CASSQDVGLAGYNEQFF
TGTGCCAGCAGCCAAGATGTGGGCCTAGCGGGTTACAATGAGCAGTTCTTC
>TRBV25-1|-|TRBD1|TRBJ1-1
CASSPAGGAYTEAFF
TGTGCCAGCAGTCCCGCAGGGGGCGCGTACACTGAAGCTTTCTTT
>TRBV5-4|-|-|TRBJ1-2
CASSLKTGDYGYTF
TGTGCCAGCAGCTTGAAGACGGGTGACTATGGCTACACCTTC
>TRBV19|-|-|TRBJ1-2
CATREWGGYGYTF
TGTGCCACCCGCGAGTGGGGGGGCTATGGCTACACCTTC
>TRBV15|-|-|TRBJ1-3
CATSRAGSGNTIYF
TGTGCCACCAGCAGAGCTGGGAGCGGAAACACCATATATTTT
>TRBV28|-|-|TRBJ1-5
CAVRDSNQPQHF
TGTGCTGTTCGGGATAGCAATCAGCCCCAGCATTTT
>TRBV5-6|-|-|TRBJ2-7
CASSFFGRSSYEQYF
TGTGCCAGCAGCTTTTTTGGCAGGTCATCCTACGAGCAGTACTTC
>TRBV11-2|once|-|TRBJ2-7
CASSWGLLTYEQYF
TGTGCCAGCAGCTGGGGACTGTTAACCTACGAGCAGTACTTC
>TRBV13|-|TRBD2|TRBJ2-2
CASSSRARELRFAGELFF
TGTGCCAGCAGCTCGCGGGCGCGGGAGTTACGATTTGCCGGGGAGCTGTTTTTT
>TRBV27|once|TRBD2|TRBJ2-1
CASTISGLAGVNEQFF
TGTGCCAGCACCATAAGTGGGCTAGCGGGAGTAAATGAGCAGTTCTTC
>TRBV18|-|-|TRBJ1-1
CASSPIGGNTEAFF
TGTGCCAGCTCACCTATAGGGGGTAACACTGAAGCTTTCTTT
>TRBV7-2|-|-|TRBJ1-2
CASSSGGGYTF
TGTGCCAGCAGCTCCGGGGGGGGCTACACCTTC
>TRBV7-2|-|TRBD1|TRBJ1-1
CASSLIGQGGTEAFF
TGTGCCAGCAGCTTAATAGGACAGGGCGGAACTGAAGCTTTCTTT
>TRBV28|-|-|TRBJ1-2
CASSLFQGGGYTF
TGTGCCAGCAGTTTATTTCAGGGAGGTGGCTACACCTTC
>TRBV5-6|-|TRBD1|TRBJ1-6
CASSLYRGSSPLHF
TGTGCCAGCAGCCTCTACAGGGGGTCTTCACCCCTCCACTTT
>TRBV6-6|once|-|TRBJ1-5
CASDWGANQPQHF
TGTGCCAGCGATTGGGGCGCGAATCAGCCCCAGCATTTT
>TRBV6-5|-|TRBD1|TRBJ2-1
CASSRDRGSNEQFF
TGTGCCAGCAGTCGGGACAGGGGGTCTAATGAGCAGTTCTTC
>TRBV2|once|-|TRBJ1-2
CASSEARYGYTF
TGTGCCAGCAGTGAAGCTAGATATGGCTACACCTTC
>TRBV19|-|TRBD1|TRBJ1-1
CASSGQGHTEAFF
TGTGCCAGTAGCGGACAGGGGCACACTGAAGCTTTCTTT
>TRBV28|-|-|TRBJ2-3
CASSSSGKPTDTQYF
TGTGCCAGCAGTAGTAGCGGTAAACCCACAGATACGCAGTATTTT
>TRBV28|-|TRBD1|TRBJ2-7
CASISGDRALYEQYF
TGTGCCAGCATCTCTGGAGACAGGGCTCTCTACGAGCAGTACTTC